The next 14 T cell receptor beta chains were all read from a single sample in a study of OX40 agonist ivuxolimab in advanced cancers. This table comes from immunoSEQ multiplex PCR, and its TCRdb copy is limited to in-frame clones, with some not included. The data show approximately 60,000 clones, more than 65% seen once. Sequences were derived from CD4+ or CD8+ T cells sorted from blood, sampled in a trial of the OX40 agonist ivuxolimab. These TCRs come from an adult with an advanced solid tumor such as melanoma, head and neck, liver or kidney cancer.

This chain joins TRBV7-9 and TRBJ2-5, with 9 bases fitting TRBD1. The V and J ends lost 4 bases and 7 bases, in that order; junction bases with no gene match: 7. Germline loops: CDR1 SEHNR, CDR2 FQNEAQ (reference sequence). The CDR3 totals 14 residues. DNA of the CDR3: TGTGCCAGCAGCTGGGACAGGGCAGTAAGGACCCAGTACTTC. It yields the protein CASSWDRAVRTQYF.

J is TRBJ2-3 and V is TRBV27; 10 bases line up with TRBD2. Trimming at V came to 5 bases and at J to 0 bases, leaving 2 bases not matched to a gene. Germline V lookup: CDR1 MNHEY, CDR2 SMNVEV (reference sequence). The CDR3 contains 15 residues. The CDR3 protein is CASSVTSGSTDTQYF. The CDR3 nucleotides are TGTGCCAGCAGTGTGACTAGCGGGAGCACAGATACGCAGTATTTT.

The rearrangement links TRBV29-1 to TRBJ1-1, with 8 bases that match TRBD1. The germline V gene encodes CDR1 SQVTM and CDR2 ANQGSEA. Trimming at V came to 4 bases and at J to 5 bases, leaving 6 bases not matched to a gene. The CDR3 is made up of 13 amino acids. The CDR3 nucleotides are TGCAGCGTTGCCTGGCAGGGGGCGACTGAAGCTTTCTTT. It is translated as CSVAWQGATEAFF.

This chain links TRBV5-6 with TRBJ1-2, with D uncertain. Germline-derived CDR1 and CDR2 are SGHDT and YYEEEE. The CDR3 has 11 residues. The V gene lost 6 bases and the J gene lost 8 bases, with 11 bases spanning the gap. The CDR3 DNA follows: TGTGCCAGCACCTACGGTGGAGGCTACACCTTC. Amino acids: CASTYGGGYTF. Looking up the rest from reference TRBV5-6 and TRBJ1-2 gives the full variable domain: DAGVTQSPTHLIKTRGQQVTLRCSPKSGHDTVSWYQQALGQGPQFIFQYYEEEERQRGNFPDRFSGHQFPNYSSELNVNALLLGDSALYLCASTYGGGYTFGSGTRLTVV.

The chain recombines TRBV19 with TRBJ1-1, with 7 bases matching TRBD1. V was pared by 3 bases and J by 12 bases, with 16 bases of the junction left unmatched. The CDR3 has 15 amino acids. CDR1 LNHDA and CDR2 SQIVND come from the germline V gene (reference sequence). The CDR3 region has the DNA TGTGCCAGTAGTATCTATGACAGGGAGGGAGGGAAGACTTTCTTT. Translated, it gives CASSIYDREGGKTFF.

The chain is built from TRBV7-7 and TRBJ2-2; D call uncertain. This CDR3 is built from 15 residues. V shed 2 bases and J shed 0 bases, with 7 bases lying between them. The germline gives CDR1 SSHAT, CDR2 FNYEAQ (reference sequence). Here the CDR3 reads CASSLSTANTGELFF. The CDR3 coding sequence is TGTGCCAGCAGCTTAAGCACAGCGAACACCGGGGAGCTGTTTTTT.

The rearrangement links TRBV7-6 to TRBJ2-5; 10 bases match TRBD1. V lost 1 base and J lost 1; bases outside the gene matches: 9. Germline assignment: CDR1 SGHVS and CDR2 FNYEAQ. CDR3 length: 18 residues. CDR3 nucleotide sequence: TGTGCCAGCAGCTTAGAAGCCTCGGGACAGGGGTTCCAAGAGACCCAGTACTTC. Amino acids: CASSLEASGQGFQETQYF.

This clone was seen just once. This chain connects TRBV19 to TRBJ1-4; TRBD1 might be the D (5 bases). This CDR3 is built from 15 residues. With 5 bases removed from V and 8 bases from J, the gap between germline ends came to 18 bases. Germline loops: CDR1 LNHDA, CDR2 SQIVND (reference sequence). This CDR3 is CASSPFGGDGEKLFF. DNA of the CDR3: TGTGCCAGTAGTCCCTTTGGGGGAGATGGCGAAAAACTGTTTTTT.

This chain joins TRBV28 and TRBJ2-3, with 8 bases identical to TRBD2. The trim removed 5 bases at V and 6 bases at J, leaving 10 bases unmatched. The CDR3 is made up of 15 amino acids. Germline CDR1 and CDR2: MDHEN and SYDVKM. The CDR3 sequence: CASSPSGPKGDTQYF. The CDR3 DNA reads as TGTGCCAGCAGTCCTAGCGGGCCTAAAGGGGATACGCAGTATTTT.

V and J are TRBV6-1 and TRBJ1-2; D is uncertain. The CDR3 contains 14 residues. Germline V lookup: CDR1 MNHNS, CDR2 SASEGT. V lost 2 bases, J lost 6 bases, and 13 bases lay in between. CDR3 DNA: TGTGCCAGCAGTGAAAGGACCAATCCCGATGGCTACACCTTC. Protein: CASSERTNPDGYTF.

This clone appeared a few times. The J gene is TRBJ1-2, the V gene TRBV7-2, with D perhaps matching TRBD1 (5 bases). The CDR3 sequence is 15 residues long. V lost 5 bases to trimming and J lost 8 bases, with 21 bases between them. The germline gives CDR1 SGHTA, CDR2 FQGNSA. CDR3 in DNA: TGTGCCAGCAGCCCAGCGAGGGGAGGGGATAAGGGCTACACCTTC. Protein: CASSPARGGDKGYTF.

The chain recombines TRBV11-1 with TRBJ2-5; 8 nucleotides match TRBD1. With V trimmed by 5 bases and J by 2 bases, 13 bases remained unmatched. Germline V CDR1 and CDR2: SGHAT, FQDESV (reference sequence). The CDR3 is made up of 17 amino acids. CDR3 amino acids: CASSHLNRGYGQETQYF. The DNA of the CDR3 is TGTGCCAGCAGCCACCTTAACAGGGGGTACGGACAAGAGACCCAGTACTTC.

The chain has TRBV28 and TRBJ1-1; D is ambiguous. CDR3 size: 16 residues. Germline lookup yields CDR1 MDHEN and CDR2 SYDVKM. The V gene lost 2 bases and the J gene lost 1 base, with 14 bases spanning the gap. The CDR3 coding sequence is TGTGCCAGCAGTTTAACTGGGGTACAACAGAACACTGAAGCTTTCTTT. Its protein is CASSLTGVQQNTEAFF.

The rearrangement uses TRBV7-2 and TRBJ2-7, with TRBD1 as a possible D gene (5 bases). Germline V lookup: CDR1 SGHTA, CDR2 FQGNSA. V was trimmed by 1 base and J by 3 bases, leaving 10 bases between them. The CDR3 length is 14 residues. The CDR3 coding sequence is TGTGCCAGCAGCTTAGTAGGCAGGGACTACGAGCAGTACTTC. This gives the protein CASSLVGRDYEQYF.